These 15 T cell receptor beta chains share one sample of origin, sequenced in a study of cytomegalovirus exposure and HLA in healthy donors. The PCR used 60 Vbeta and 13 Jbeta primers. Libraries were prepared by immunoSEQ multiplex PCR; TCRdb keeps only in-frame clonotypes and omits some of them. The table records more than 65,000 clones, 65% to 75% of them present only once. Sequenced material: PBMCs. Receptor source: a woman aged 55-70 years in good health and CMV-seropositive.

The V gene is TRBV5-4, the J gene TRBJ2-2, with 11 nucleotides matching TRBD2. The CDR3 loop spans 16 amino acids. Germline V gives CDR1 SGHNT, CDR2 YYREEE (reference sequence). The V gene end was trimmed by 3 bases and the J gene end by 6 bases; junction bases not matched to a gene: 7. CDR3 sequence reads: CASSSTSGSVSGELFF. CDR3 nucleotides: TGTGCCAGCAGCTCTACTAGCGGGAGCGTCTCCGGGGAGCTGTTTTTT.

The rearrangement joins TRBV6-1 to TRBJ1-4, with D perhaps TRBD1 (5 bases). Trimming removed 10 bases from V and 7 bases from J, with 16 bases in between. This CDR3 has 13 residues. Per the germline V gene, CDR1 is MNHNS and CDR2 is SASEGT. The CDR3 coding sequence is TGTGCCACCCGCCCCCCGGGGGTTGAAAAACTGTTTTTT. Residues: CATRPPGVEKLFF.

This clone was observed a few times. The chain combines TRBV5-4 with TRBJ2-3, with 7 bases aligning to TRBD2. This CDR3 is 14 amino acids long. CDR1 and CDR2 (germline): SGHNT, YYREEE (reference sequence). J gave up 4 bases and V 1 base, and 3 bases lay outside the gene matches. The CDR3 DNA follows: TGTGCCAGCAGCTTGAAGACTAGCTCAGATACGCAGTATTTT. Translated: CASSLKTSSDTQYF.

Worth noting for this clone: At the DNA level, this CDR3 is encoded by other sequences in the same sample as well. The rearrangement joins TRBV5-1 to TRBJ2-7; D might be TRBD1 (5 bases). Trimming shortened V by 0 bases and J by 5 bases, and 12 bases separated the two germline ends. Looked up from germline, CDR1 is SGHRS and CDR2 is YFSETQ. The CDR3 spans 14 residues. DNA of the CDR3: TGCGCCAGCAGCTTGGTTCAGGGTGGCCACGAGCAGTACTTC. It yields the protein CASSLVQGGHEQYF.

This clone appeared a few times. The chain is built from TRBV7-9 and TRBJ1-3, with TRBD1 identical over 9 bases. Germline assignment: CDR1 SEHNR and CDR2 FQNEAQ (reference sequence). The CDR3 loop spans 17 amino acids. V dropped 5 bases and J dropped 4; count of bases not matched to a gene: 12. In DNA, the CDR3 is TGTGCCAGCAGCAATCCCGGGACAGGGTTGGGAGGAAACACCATATATTTT. The encoded protein is CASSNPGTGLGGNTIYF.

Comment on this clone: The sample contains more than one DNA sequence encoding this CDR3. The chain links TRBV9 to TRBJ2-2; tentatively, D is TRBD2 (6 bases). V was trimmed by 4 bases and J by 1 base, leaving 14 bases between them. Germline V gene data show CDR1 as SGDLS and CDR2 as YYNGEE. The length of the CDR3 is 16 residues. CDR3 in DNA: TGTGCCAGCAGCCCTAGAGCGGGTTTGAACACCGGGGAGCTGTTTTTT. Protein: CASSPRAGLNTGELFF.

This chain links TRBV30 with TRBJ1-1; D might be TRBD1 (6 bases). Per the germline V gene, CDR1 is GTSNPN and CDR2 is SVGIG (reference sequence). The V gene lost 5 bases and the J gene lost 4 bases, with 14 bases spanning the gap. The CDR3 covers 13 residues. The CDR3 region is CAWYRVSGTEAFF. CDR3 in DNA: TGTGCCTGGTACAGGGTATCGGGCACTGAAGCTTTCTTT.

The rearrangement links TRBV4-2 to TRBJ2-5; TRBD2 aligns across 7 bases. Germline CDR1 and CDR2: LGHNA and YNFKEQ. There are 16 residues in the CDR3. V gave up 0 bases and J gave up 5 bases; unmatched junction bases: 9. As DNA, the CDR3 is TGTGCCAGCAGCCAAGATCTTGGGTCTAGCGGTGAGACCCAGTACTTC. Translated, it gives CASSQDLGSSGETQYF.

This chain connects TRBV19 to TRBJ1-1; 10 bases agree with TRBD1. Per germline, CDR1 LNHDA and CDR2 SQIVND (reference sequence). V trimming: 10 bases; J trimming: 1 base; junction bases outside the gene matches: 12. This CDR3 has 16 residues. In DNA, the CDR3 is TGTGCCACCCGGGACAGGGGAGGAGGCTGGAACACTGAAGCTTTCTTT. It codes for CATRDRGGGWNTEAFF.

This clone appeared a few times. The chain is built from TRBV11-3 and TRBJ2-1, with D possibly TRBD1 on 6 matching bases. This CDR3 is built from 15 residues. Germline CDR1 reads SGHNT; CDR2 reads YENEEA. V was cut by 1 base and J by 3 bases, with 10 bases left in between. CDR3 residues: CASSLAGQRYNEQFF. In DNA, the CDR3 is TGTGCCAGCAGCTTAGCTGGACAGCGCTACAATGAGCAGTTCTTC.

The chain combines TRBV11-2 with TRBJ2-7; 9 nucleotides line up with TRBD2. Germline V gene data show CDR1 as SGHAT and CDR2 as FQNNGV. CDR3 length: 15 residues. With 1 base clipped from V and 2 bases from J, the junction kept 3 bases outside the gene matches. For the CDR3, the DNA is TGTGCCAGCAGCTTAGTAGCGGGGGCAACCTACGAGCAGTACTTC. It codes for CASSLVAGATYEQYF.

The V gene is TRBV5-4, the J gene TRBJ1-1; D ambiguous. Germline V gene sequence: CDR1 SGHNT, CDR2 YYREEE (reference sequence). This CDR3 comprises 15 residues. Trimming cost V 4 bases and J 0 bases, with 13 bases left between them. The CDR3 loop is CASSPEGGMNTEAFF. DNA of the CDR3: TGTGCCAGCAGCCCCGAAGGAGGGATGAACACTGAAGCTTTCTTT.

The chain uses TRBV6-5 and TRBJ2-7, with D possibly TRBD1 on 6 matching bases. V shed 5 bases and J shed 3 bases, with 14 bases lying between them. The CDR3 runs 14 residues. CDR1 and CDR2 (germline): MNHEY, SVGAGI. This CDR3 reads CASSLQGSSYEQYF. The CDR3 DNA reads TGTGCCAGCAGTCTCCAGGGGTCCAGCTACGAGCAGTACTTC.

This clone turned up a few times. The gene calls are TRBV11-3 and TRBJ2-1, with D possibly TRBD1 on 5 matching bases. The CDR3 has 13 amino acids. CDR1 and CDR2 from the germline V gene are SGHNT and YENEEA. The germline V and J ends were trimmed by 2 bases and 7 bases, with 9 bases remaining between them. The DNA for the CDR3 is TGTGCCAGCAGCTTACAGGGTCAGAATGAGCAGTTCTTC. Translation: CASSLQGQNEQFF.

The chain carries TRBV19 and TRBJ2-2, with 7 nucleotides matching TRBD2. The CDR3 runs 16 residues. The germline V gene encodes CDR1 LNHDA and CDR2 SQIVND (reference sequence). After removal of 3 bases from V and 1 base from J, the junction contained 5 bases not matched to a gene. CDR3 sequence reads: CASSISSGMNTGELFF. The CDR3 DNA sequence: TGTGCCAGTAGTATTTCGAGCGGGATGAACACCGGGGAGCTGTTTTTT.